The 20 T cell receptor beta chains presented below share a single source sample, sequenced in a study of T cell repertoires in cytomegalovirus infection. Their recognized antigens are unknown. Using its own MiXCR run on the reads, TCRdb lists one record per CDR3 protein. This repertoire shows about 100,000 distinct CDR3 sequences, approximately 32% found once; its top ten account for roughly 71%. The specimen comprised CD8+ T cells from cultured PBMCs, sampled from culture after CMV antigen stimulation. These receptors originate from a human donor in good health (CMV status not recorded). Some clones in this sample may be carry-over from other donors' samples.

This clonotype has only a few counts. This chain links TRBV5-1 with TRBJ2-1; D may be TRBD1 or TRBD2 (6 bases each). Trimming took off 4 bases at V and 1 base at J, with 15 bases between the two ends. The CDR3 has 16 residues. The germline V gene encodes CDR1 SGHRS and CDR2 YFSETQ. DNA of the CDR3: TGCGCCAGCAGCCCCCGTACAGGGAGGTCCTACAATGAGCAGTTCTTC. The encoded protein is CASSPRTGRSYNEQFF. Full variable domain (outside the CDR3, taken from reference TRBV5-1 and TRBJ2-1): KAGVTQTPRYLIKTRGQQVTLSCSPISGHRSVSWYQQTPGQGLQFLFEYFSETQRNKGNFPGRFSGRQFSNSRSEMNVSTLELGDSALYLCASSPRTGRSYNEQFFGPGTRLTVL.

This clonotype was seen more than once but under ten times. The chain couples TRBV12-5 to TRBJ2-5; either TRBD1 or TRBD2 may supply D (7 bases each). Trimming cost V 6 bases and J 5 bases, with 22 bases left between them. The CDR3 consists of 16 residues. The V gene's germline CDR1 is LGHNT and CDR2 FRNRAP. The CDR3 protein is CASGTGFGGSGETQYF. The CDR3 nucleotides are TGTGCTAGTGGGACAGGGTTCGGGGGGTCCGGGGAGACCCAGTACTTC.

The CDR3 spells CASSPRGGGNQPQHF. The CDR3 nucleotides are TGTGCCAGCAGCCCGCGGGGGGGAGGGAATCAGCCCCAGCATTTT. The rearrangement links TRBV27 to TRBJ1-5; tentatively, D is TRBD1 (5 bases). CDR3 length: 15 amino acids. Germline CDR1 reads MNHEY; CDR2 reads SMNVEV (reference sequence). The V gene lost 6 bases and the J gene lost 4 bases, with 16 bases spanning the gap.

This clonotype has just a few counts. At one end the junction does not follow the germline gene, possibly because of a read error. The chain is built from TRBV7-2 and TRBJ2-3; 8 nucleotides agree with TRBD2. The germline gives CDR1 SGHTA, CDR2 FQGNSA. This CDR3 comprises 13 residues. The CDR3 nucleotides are TGTGCCAGCAGTTTAGCGGGGATAAATACGCAGTATTTT. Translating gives CASSLAGINTQYF.

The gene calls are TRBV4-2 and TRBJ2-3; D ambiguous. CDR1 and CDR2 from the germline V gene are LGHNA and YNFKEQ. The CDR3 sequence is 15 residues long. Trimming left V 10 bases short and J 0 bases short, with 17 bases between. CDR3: CATSPRTSSTDTQYF. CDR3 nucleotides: TGTGCCACGTCTCCACGGACGTCTAGCACAGATACGCAGTATTTT.

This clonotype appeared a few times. CDR3 sequence reads: CASSRVGQKAEAFF. The CDR3 coding sequence is TGTGCCAGCAGCCGTGTGGGACAGAAGGCTGAAGCTTTCTTT. The chain links TRBV12-3 or TRBV12-4 to TRBJ1-1; TRBD1 matches 7 bases. With 6 bases clipped from V and 6 bases from J, the junction kept 10 bases outside the gene matches. The CDR3 contains 14 residues.

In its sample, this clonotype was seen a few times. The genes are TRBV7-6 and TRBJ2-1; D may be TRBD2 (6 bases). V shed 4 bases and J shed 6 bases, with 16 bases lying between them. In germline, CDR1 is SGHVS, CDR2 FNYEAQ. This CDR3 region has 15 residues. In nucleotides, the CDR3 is TGTGCCAGCAGCTCCTCTCGCGGGGTGGGCAATGAGCAGTTCTTC. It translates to CASSSSRGVGNEQFF.

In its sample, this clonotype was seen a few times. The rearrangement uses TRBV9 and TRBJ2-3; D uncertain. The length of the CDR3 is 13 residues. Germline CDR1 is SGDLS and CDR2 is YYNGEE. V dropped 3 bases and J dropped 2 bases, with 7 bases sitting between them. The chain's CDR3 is CASSGSITDTQYF. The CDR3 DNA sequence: TGTGCCAGCAGCGGCAGCATCACAGATACGCAGTATTTT.

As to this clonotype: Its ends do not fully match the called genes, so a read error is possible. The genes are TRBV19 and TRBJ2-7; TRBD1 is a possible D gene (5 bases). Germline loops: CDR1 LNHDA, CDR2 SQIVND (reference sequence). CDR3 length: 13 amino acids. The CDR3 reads CASSMQGINEQYF. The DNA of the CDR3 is TGTGCCAGCAGTATGCAGGGTATAAACGAGCAGTACTTC.

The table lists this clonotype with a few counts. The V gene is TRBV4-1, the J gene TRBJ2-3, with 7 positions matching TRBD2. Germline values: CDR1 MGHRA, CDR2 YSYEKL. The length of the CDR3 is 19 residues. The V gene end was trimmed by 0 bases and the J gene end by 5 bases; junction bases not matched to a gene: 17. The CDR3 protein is CASSQDRWSGEYGGDTQYF. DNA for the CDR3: TGCGCCAGCAGCCAAGATAGGTGGAGCGGGGAGTATGGGGGAGATACGCAGTATTTT.

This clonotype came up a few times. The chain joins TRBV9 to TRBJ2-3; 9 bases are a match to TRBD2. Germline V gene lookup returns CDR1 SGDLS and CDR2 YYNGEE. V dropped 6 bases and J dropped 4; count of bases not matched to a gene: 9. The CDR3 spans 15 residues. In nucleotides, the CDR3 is TGTGCCAGCAACCGACCGGGACTAGCACCAGATACGCAGTATTTT. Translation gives CASNRPGLAPDTQYF.

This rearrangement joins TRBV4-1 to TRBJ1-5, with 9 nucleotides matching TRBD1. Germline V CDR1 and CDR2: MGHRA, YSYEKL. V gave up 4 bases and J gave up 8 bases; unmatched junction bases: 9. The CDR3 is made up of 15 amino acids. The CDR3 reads CASSLSDRGGEPQHF. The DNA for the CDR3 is TGCGCCAGCAGCCTGTCGGACAGGGGCGGGGAGCCCCAGCATTTT.

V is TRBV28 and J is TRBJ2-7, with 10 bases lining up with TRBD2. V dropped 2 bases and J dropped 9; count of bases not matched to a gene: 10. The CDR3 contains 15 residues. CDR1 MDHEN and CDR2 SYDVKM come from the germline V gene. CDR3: CASSLTASGGLGQYF. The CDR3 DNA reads TGTGCCAGCAGTTTAACGGCTAGCGGGGGATTGGGGCAGTACTTC.

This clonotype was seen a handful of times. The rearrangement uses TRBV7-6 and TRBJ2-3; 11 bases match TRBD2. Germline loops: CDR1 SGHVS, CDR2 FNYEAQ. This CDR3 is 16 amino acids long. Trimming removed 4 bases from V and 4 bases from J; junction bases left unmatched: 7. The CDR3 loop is CASSSVAGGTADTQYF. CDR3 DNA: TGTGCCAGCAGCTCCGTAGCGGGGGGGACTGCAGATACGCAGTATTTT. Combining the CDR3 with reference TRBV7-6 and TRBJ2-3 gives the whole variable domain GAGVSQSPRYKVTKRGQDVALRCDPISGHVSLYWYRQALGQGPEFLTYFNYEAQQDKSGLPNDRFSAERPEGSISTLTIQRTEQRDSAMYRCASSSVAGGTADTQYFGPGTRLTVL.

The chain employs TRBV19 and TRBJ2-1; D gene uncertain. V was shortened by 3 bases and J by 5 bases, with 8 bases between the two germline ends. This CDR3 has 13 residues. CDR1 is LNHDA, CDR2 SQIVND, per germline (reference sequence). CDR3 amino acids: CASSIGINNEQFF. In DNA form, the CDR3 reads TGTGCCAGTAGTATCGGCATTAACAATGAGCAGTTCTTC.

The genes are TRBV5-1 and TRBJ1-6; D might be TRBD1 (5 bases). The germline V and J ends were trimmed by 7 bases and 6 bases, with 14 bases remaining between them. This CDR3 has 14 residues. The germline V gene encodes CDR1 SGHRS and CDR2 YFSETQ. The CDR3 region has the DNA TGCGCCAGCGGATACGGACACGGTAATTCACCCCTCCACTTT. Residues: CASGYGHGNSPLHF.

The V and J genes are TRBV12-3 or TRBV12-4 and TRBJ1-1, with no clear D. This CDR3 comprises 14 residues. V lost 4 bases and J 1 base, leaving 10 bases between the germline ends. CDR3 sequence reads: CASSYSERNTEAFF. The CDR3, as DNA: TGTGCCAGCAGTTACAGTGAGAGGAACACTGAAGCTTTCTTT.

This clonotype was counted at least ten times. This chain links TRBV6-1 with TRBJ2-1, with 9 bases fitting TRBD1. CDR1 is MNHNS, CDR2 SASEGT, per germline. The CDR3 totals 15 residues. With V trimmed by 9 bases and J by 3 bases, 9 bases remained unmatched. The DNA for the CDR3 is TGTGCCAGTATAGAGATGACAGGGGGCTACAATGAGCAGTTCTTC. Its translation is CASIEMTGGYNEQFF.

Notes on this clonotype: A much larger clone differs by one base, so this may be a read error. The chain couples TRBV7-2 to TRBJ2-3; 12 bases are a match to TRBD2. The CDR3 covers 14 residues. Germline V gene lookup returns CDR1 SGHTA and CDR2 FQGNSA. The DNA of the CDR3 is TGTGCCAGCAGCTTACTAGCGGGGGGGGATAAGCAGTATTTT. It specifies CASSLLAGGDKQYF.

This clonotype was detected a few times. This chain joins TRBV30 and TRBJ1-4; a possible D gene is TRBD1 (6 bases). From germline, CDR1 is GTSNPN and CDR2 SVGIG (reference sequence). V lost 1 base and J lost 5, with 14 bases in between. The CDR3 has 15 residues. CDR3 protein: CAWSEYRDTNEKLFF. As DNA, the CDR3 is TGTGCCTGGAGTGAGTACAGGGACACCAATGAAAAACTGTTTTTT.